This TCR beta chain comes out of a study of blood T cell repertoires in COVID-19. The junction had 5 bases not matched to a gene; V was cut back by 6 bases and J by 3 bases. The CDR3 covers 13 residues. Authors' processing steps: From reference gene primer amplification, estimates of nucleated cell counts were derived. TCRdb keeps only in-frame clones here, not all; method: immunoSEQ multiplex PCR. V and J calls and clone size are as listed in that table; D and trimming were resolved from the DNA. Of 40,000 to 55,000 clones listed, around 90% are singletons. The TCR comes from a man aged 65-85 years with active COVID-19. The sequencing input was peripheral blood. This rearrangement joins TRBV12-3 or TRBV12-4 to TRBJ2-7; 7 nucleotides match TRBD1. The CDR3 is CASSRRDSYEQYF. The CDR3 DNA reads TGTGCCAGCAGCCGCCGGGACAGCTACGAGCAGTACTTC.